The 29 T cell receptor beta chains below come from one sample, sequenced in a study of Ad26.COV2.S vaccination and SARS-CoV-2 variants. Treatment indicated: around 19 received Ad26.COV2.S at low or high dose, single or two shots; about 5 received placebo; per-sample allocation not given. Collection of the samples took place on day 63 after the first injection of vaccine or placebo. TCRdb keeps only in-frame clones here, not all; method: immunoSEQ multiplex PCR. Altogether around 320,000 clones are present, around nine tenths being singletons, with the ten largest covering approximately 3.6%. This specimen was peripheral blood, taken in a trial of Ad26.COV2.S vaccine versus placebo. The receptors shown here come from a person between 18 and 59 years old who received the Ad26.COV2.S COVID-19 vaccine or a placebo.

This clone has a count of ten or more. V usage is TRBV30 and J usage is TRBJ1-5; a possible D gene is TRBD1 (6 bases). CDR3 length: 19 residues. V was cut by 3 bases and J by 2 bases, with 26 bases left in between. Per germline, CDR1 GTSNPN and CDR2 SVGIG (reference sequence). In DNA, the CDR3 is TGTGCCTGGAGCAACGAAGGGGGGGCTTCATCGGAAGGCAATCAGCCCCAGCATTTT. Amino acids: CAWSNEGGASSEGNQPQHF.

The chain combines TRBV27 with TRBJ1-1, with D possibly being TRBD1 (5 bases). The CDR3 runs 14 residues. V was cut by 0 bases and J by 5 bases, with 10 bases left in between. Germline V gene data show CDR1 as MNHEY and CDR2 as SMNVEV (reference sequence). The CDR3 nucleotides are TGTGCCAGCAGTTTATCCCCAGGGCGGACTGAAGCTTTCTTT. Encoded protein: CASSLSPGRTEAFF.

The CDR3 sequence is CAAGPGPDTQYF. In nucleotides, the CDR3 is TGTGCCGCCGGTCCGGGGCCAGATACGCAGTATTTT. The chain has TRBV21-1 and TRBJ2-3. TRBV21-1 is noted as a pseudogene. The CDR3 covers 12 residues.

CDR3 residues: CASSPTVGTEAFF. The CDR3 DNA is TGTGCCAGCAGCCCCACCGTGGGGACTGAAGCTTTCTTT. The chain employs TRBV7-9 and TRBJ1-1, with unresolved D. The CDR3 contains 13 residues. The V gene's germline CDR1 is SEHNR and CDR2 FQNEAQ (reference sequence). The V end was cut by 5 bases, the J end by 5 bases, with 12 bases between.

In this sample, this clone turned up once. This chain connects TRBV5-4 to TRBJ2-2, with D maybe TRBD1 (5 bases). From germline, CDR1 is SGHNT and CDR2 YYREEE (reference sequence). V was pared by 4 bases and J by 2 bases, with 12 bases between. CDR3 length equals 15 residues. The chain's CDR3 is CASSLMGLNTGELFF. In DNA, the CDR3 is TGTGCCAGCAGCCTCATGGGGCTCAACACCGGGGAGCTGTTTTTT.

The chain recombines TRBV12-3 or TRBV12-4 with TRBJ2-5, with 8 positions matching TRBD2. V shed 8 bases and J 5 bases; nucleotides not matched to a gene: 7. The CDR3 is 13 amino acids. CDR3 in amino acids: CASAAGGLETQYF. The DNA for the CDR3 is TGTGCCAGCGCGGCGGGGGGTTTGGAGACCCAGTACTTC.

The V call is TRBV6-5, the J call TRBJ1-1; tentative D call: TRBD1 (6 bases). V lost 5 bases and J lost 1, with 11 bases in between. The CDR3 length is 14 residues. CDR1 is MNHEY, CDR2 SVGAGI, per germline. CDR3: CASSTDRRNTEAFF. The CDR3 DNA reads TGTGCCAGCAGTACAGACAGGAGGAACACTGAAGCTTTCTTT.

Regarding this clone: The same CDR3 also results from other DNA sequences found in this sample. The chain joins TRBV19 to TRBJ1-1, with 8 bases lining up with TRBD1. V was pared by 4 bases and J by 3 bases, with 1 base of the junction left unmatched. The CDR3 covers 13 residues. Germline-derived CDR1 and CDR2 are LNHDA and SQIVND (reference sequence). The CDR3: CASSTTGDTEAFF. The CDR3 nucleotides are TGTGCCAGTAGTACGACAGGGGACACTGAAGCTTTCTTT.

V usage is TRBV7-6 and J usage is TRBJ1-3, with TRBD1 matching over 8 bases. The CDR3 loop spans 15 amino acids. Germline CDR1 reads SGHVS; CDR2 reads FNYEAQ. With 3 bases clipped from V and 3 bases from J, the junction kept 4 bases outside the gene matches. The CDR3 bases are TGTGCCAGCAGCTTCCTAGACAGGGGTGGAAACACCATATATTTT. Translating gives CASSFLDRGGNTIYF.

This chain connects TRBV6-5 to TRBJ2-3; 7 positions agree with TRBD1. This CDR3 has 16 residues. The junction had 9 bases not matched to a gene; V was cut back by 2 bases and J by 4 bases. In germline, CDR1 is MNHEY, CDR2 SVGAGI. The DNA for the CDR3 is TGTGCCAGCAGTTACACCGGGACAGTGCAGGCAGATACGCAGTATTTT. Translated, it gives CASSYTGTVQADTQYF.

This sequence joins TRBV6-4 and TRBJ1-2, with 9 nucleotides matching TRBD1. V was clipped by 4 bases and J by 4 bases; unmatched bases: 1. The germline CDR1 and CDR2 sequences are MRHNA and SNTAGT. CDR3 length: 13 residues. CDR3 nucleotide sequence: TGTGCCAGCAGTGGGGGACAGGGCTATGGCTACACCTTC. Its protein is CASSGGQGYGYTF.

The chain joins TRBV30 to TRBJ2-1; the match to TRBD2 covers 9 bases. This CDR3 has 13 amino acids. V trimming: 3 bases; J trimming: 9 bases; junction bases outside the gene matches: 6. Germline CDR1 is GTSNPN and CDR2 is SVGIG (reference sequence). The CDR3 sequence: CAWRGLAVGEQFF. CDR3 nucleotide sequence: TGTGCCTGGAGGGGACTAGCTGTTGGTGAGCAGTTCTTC.

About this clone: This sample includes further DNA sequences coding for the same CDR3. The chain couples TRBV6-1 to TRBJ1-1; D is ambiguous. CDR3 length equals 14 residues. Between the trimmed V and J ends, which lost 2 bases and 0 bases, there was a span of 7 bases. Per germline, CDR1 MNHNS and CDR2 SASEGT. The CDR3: CASSERTVNTEAFF. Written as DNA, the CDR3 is TGTGCCAGCAGTGAACGGACGGTGAACACTGAAGCTTTCTTT.

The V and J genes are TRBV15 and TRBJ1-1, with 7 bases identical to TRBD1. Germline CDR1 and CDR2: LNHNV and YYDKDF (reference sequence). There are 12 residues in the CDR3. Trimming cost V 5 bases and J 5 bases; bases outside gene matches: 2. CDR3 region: CATSGRGTEAFF. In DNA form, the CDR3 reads TGTGCCACCAGCGGCAGGGGGACTGAAGCTTTCTTT.

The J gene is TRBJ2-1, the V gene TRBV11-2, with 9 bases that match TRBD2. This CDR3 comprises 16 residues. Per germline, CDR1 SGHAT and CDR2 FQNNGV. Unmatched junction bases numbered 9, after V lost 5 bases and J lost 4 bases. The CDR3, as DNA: TGTGCCAGCAGCCGGGGCTGGAGCGGGGGGTACAATGAGCAGTTCTTC. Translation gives CASSRGWSGGYNEQFF.

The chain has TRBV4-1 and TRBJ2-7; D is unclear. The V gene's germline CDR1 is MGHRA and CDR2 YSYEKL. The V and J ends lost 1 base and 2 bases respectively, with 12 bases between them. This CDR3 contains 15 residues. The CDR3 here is CASSQGGGPTYEQYF. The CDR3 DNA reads TGCGCCAGCAGCCAAGGTGGCGGACCCACCTACGAGCAGTACTTC.

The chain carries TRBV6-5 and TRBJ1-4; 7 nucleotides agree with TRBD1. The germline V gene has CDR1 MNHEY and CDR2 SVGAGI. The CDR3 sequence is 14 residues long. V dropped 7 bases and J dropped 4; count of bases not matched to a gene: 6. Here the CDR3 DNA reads TGTGCCAGCAAAACCGGGACAGATAATGAAAAACTGTTTTTT. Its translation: CASKTGTDNEKLFF.

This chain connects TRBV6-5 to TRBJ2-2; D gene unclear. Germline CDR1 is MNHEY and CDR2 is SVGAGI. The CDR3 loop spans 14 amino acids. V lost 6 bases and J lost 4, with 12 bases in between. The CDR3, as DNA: TGTGCCAGCAGCGATAGCCCGTTCACCGGGGAGCTGTTTTTT. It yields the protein CASSDSPFTGELFF.

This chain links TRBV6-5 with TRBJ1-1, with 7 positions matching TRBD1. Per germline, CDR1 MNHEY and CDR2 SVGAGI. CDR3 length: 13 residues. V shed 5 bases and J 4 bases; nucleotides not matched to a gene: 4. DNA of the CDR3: TGTGCCAGCAGTCCAGGGGGGGTCACTGAAGCTTTCTTT. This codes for CASSPGGVTEAFF.

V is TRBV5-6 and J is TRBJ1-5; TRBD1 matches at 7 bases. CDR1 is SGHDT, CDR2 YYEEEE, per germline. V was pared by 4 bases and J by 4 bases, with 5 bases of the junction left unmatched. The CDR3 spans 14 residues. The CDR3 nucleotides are TGTGCCAGCAGCCCGGCGACAGGGAATCAGCCCCAGCATTTT. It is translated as CASSPATGNQPQHF.

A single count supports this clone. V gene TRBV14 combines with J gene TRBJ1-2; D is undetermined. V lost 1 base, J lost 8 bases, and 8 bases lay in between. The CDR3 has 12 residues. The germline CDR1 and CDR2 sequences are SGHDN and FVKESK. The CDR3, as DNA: TGTGCCAGCAGCCAAGTTTCCGGGGGCTACACCTTC. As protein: CASSQVSGGYTF.

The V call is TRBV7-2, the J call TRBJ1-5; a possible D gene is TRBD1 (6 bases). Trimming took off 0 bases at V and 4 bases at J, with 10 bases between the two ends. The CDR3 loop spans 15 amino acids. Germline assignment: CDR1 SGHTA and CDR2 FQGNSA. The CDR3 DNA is TGTGCCAGCAGCTTAGCGGGACAACAGAATCAGCCCCAGCATTTT. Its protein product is CASSLAGQQNQPQHF.

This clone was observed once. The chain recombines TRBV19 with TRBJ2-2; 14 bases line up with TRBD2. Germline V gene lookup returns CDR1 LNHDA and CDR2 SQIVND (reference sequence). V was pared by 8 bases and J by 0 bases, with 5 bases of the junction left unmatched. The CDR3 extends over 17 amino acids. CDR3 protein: CASSKGLAGANTGELFF. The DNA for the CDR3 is TGTGCCAGTTCCAAGGGACTAGCGGGGGCGAACACCGGGGAGCTGTTTTTT.

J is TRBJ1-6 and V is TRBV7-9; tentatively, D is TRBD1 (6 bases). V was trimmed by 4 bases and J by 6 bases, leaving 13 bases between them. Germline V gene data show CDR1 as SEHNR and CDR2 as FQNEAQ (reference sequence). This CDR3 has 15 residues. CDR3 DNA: TGTGCCAGCAGCTCCGGGACACTCTTTAATTCACCCCTCCACTTT. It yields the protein CASSSGTLFNSPLHF.

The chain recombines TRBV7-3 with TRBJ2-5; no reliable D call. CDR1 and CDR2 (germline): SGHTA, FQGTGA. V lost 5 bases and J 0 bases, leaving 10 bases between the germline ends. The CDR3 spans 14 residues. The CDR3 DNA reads TGTGCCAGCAGCCCTCGGGCGAACCAAGAGACCCAGTACTTC. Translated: CASSPRANQETQYF.

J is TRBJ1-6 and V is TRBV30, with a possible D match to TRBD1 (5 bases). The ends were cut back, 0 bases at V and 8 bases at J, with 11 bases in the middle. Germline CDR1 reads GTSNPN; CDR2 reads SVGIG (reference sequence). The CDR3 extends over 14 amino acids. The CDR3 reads CAWSVGEVDSPLHF. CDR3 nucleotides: TGTGCCTGGAGTGTGGGGGAAGTAGATTCACCCCTCCACTTT.

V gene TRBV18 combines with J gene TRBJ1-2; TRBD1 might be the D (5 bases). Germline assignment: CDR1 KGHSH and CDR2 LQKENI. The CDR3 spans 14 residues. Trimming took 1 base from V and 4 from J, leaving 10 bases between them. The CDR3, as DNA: TGTGCCAGCTCACCACGGGACTTAGGCTATGGCTACACCTTC. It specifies CASSPRDLGYGYTF.

CDR3 region: CASSQDPTGTSGAVGELFF. The CDR3 nucleotides read TGCGCCAGCAGCCAAGACCCCACCGGGACTAGCGGGGCGGTCGGGGAGCTGTTTTTT. The gene calls are TRBV4-3 and TRBJ2-2; TRBD2 agrees at 13 bases. V dropped 0 bases and J dropped 7; count of bases not matched to a gene: 11. Germline V CDR1 and CDR2: LGHNA, YSLEER. The CDR3 runs to 19 residues.

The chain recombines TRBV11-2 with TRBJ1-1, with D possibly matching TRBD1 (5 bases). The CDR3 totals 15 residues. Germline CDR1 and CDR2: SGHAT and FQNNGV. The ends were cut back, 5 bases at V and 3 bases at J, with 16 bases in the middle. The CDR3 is CASSATGLRDTEAFF. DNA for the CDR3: TGTGCCAGCAGCGCCACCGGACTCAGGGACACTGAAGCTTTCTTT. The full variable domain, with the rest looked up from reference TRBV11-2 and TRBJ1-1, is EAGVAQSPRYKIIEKRQSVAFWCNPISGHATLYWYQQILGQGPKLLIQFQNNGVVDDSQLPKDRFSAERLKGVDSTLKIQPAKLEDSAVYLCASSATGLRDTEAFFGQGTRLTVV.